The text below deals with one T cell receptor (beta chain). HIV-negative, healthy adults without recent acute infections or vaccinations were the donors. Germline V gene sequence: CDR1 ENHRY, CDR2 SYGVKD. The germline V and J ends were trimmed by 6 bases and 2 bases, with 10 bases remaining between them. CDR3 size: 13 residues. This record belongs to a study of shared clonotypes between healthy human individuals. Repertoires were generated with immunoSEQ multiplex PCR, while TCRdb's copy carries only in-frame clones and drops some. The sample has 850,000 to 1,100,000 clones, approximately 75% seen once; the top ten hold over 0.8%.

The genes are TRBV10-3 and TRBJ2-5; D is tentatively TRBD1 or TRBD2 (5 bases each). Sequencing used memory CD4+ T cells from PBMCs. Regarding subset: CD45RA-negative fraction. This sequence was found in a man aged 18 to 30 in good health. Some clones in this sample may be carry-over from other donors' samples. The CDR3 region has the DNA TGTGCCATCAGGCCGGGACCGCAAGAGACCCAGTACTTC. Protein sequence: CAIRPGPQETQYF.